This TCR beta chain was obtained from a study of T cell responses to AZD1222 COVID-19 vaccine. Libraries were prepared by immunoSEQ multiplex PCR; TCRdb keeps only in-frame clonotypes and omits some of them. The table has around 95,000 clones, approximately 87% seen once. The CDR3 extends over 11 amino acids. Deletions cut 3 bases from V and 5 bases from J, with 5 bases between. The germline CDR1 and CDR2 sequences are SNHLY and FYNNEI. The sequencing here drew on peripheral blood, taken on day 0 of AZD1222 vaccination. This TCR came from an adult in good health. The chain carries TRBV2 and TRBJ2-7; D might be TRBD1 (5 bases). The CDR3 protein is CASSETDEQYF. In nucleotides, the CDR3 is TGTGCCAGCAGTGAGACAGACGAGCAGTACTTC.